Listed here are 17 T cell receptor beta chains from one sample, sequenced in a study of control samples from healthy donors and cancer patients. The assay was immunoSEQ multiplex PCR, and TCRdb's table has in-frame clones only and misses some. The sample totals around 190,000 clones; its top ten clones hold roughly 2%. Sequenced: blood. The receptors were gathered from a woman in her twenties or thirties in good health.

CDR3 sequence reads: CSVGLTSASTDTQYF. CDR3 in DNA: TGCAGCGTCGGTCTGACTAGCGCTAGCACAGATACGCAGTATTTT. The V call is TRBV29-1, the J call TRBJ2-3; TRBD2 matches at 8 bases. The ends lost 6 bases at V and 0 bases at J; junction bases unmatched: 8. Germline V gene data show CDR1 as SQVTM and CDR2 as ANQGSEA. CDR3 length: 15 residues.

The genes are TRBV2 and TRBJ1-2, with D possibly being TRBD1 (6 bases). Germline assignment: CDR1 SNHLY and CDR2 FYNNEI. V lost 5 bases to trimming and J lost 4 bases, with 23 bases between them. The CDR3 is 17 residues long. CDR3 bases: TGTGCCAGCAGTCCAACACGTACTCCATGGACAGCCTATGGCTACACCTTC. Residues: CASSPTRTPWTAYGYTF.

This chain uses TRBV10-1 with TRBJ1-2; 9 positions agree with TRBD1. CDR3 length: 17 residues. Germline loops: CDR1 WNHNN, CDR2 SYGVQD (reference sequence). With 3 bases clipped from V and 1 base from J, the junction kept 9 bases outside the gene matches. In DNA form, the CDR3 reads TGCGCCAGCAGTGAATCAACAGGGGGCGTTCGTAACTATGGCTACACCTTC. Translating gives CASSESTGGVRNYGYTF.

The chain is built from TRBV4-3 and TRBJ1-6; D is ambiguous. CDR3 size: 13 residues. Trimming removed 0 bases from V and 3 bases from J, with 0 bases in between. Per the germline V gene, CDR1 is LGHNA and CDR2 is YSLEER. The CDR3 sequence: CASSQDYNSPLHF. The CDR3 region has the DNA TGCGCCAGCAGCCAAGACTATAATTCACCCCTCCACTTT.

The CDR3 nucleotides are TGTGCCAGCAGCCCCATCGGGCAGACAGCGACCAAAAACATTCAGTACTTC. Translation gives CASSPIGQTATKNIQYF. This chain connects TRBV7-2 to TRBJ2-4; TRBD1 is a possible D gene (5 bases). With 5 bases removed from V and 2 bases from J, the gap between germline ends came to 19 bases. CDR3 length: 17 residues. Germline V gene data show CDR1 as SGHTA and CDR2 as FQGNSA.

CDR3 loop: CASRVTGGANEKLFF. In DNA, the CDR3 is TGTGCCAGCAGGGTGACAGGCGGGGCTAATGAAAAACTGTTTTTT. The rearrangement uses TRBV7-2 and TRBJ1-4; TRBD1 is a possible D gene (6 bases). V was clipped by 6 bases and J by 3 bases, with 14 bases between them. The CDR3 sequence is 15 residues long. CDR1 is SGHTA, CDR2 FQGNSA, per germline.

Notes on this clone: Other DNA sequences in this specimen translate into the identical CDR3. V and J are TRBV5-1 and TRBJ1-2; D gene unclear. Trimming stripped 4 bases from V and 3 bases from J, with 10 bases between. Germline loops: CDR1 SGHRS, CDR2 YFSETQ. This CDR3 has 13 residues. Written as DNA, the CDR3 is TGCGCCAGCAGCCTGGCCGCAGACTATGGCTACACCTTC. Translated: CASSLAADYGYTF.

V gene TRBV29-1 combines with J gene TRBJ2-5; 15 nucleotides match TRBD2. CDR3 length equals 15 residues. V shed 8 bases, J shed 2 bases, and the junction held 6 bases outside the gene matches. Looked up from germline, CDR1 is SQVTM and CDR2 is ANQGSEA. This CDR3 reads CSIGLAGGLQETQYF. In DNA form, the CDR3 reads TGCAGCATCGGACTAGCGGGGGGGTTGCAAGAGACCCAGTACTTC.

V and J are TRBV9 and TRBJ1-3, with a possible D match to TRBD1 (5 bases). V lost 4 bases and J lost 1, with 15 bases in between. Germline V gives CDR1 SGDLS, CDR2 YYNGEE. The CDR3 consists of 16 residues. CDR3 residues: CASSFSFGQSGNTIYF. In DNA, the CDR3 is TGTGCCAGCAGCTTTTCTTTTGGACAATCTGGAAACACCATATATTTT. Drawing the rest from reference TRBV9 and TRBJ1-3, the complete variable domain is DSGVTQTPKHLITATGQRVTLRCSPRSGDLSVYWYQQSLDQGLQFLIQYYNGEERAKGNILERFSAQQFPDLHSELNLSSLELGDSALYFCASSFSFGQSGNTIYFGEGSWLTVV.

The chain couples TRBV6-2 or TRBV6-3 to TRBJ1-2, with TRBD1 identical over 7 bases. V dropped 0 bases and J dropped 2; count of bases not matched to a gene: 0. Germline CDR1 reads MNHEY; CDR2 reads SVGEGT. CDR3 length: 14 amino acids. For the CDR3, the DNA is TGTGCCAGCAGTTACTCACAGGGGAACTATGGCTACACCTTC. This encodes CASSYSQGNYGYTF.

V gene TRBV6-5 combines with J gene TRBJ2-1; D gene unclear. The V gene lost 2 bases and the J gene lost 9 bases, with 2 bases spanning the gap. Germline V gene sequence: CDR1 MNHEY, CDR2 SVGAGI. This CDR3 region has 10 residues. For the CDR3, the DNA is TGTGCCAGCAGTTACCCTGAGCAGTTCTTC. Amino acid sequence: CASSYPEQFF.

This chain uses TRBV5-1 with TRBJ1-1, with no clear D. The CDR3 has 17 amino acids. Trimming cost V 1 base and J 0 bases, with 16 bases left between them. In germline, CDR1 is SGHRS, CDR2 YFSETQ. The CDR3 sequence: CASSLRPGLLMNTEAFF. In nucleotides, the CDR3 is TGCGCCAGCAGCTTGCGTCCGGGTCTTCTCATGAACACTGAAGCTTTCTTT.

The chain joins TRBV25-1 to TRBJ1-2; D ambiguous. Germline V CDR1 and CDR2: MGHDK, SYGVNS. V lost 3 bases, J lost 7 bases, and 15 bases lay in between. CDR3 length equals 14 residues. CDR3 sequence (DNA): TGTGCCAGCAGTGATAGATCATGGTTCGGTGGCTACACCTTC. Protein: CASSDRSWFGGYTF.

The chain carries TRBV29-1 and TRBJ2-7; no definite D call. Germline CDR1 is SQVTM and CDR2 is ANQGSEA. Trimming shortened V by 6 bases and J by 4 bases, and 4 bases separated the two germline ends. The CDR3 is made up of 9 amino acids. The CDR3, as DNA: TGCAGCGTCGAGTACGAGCAGTACTTC. Translating gives CSVEYEQYF.

V usage is TRBV3-1 (or the pseudogene TRBV3-2) and J usage is TRBJ1-3, with a possible D match to TRBD1 (6 bases). The CDR3 totals 14 residues. Germline-derived CDR1 and CDR2 are LGHDT and YNNKEL (reference sequence). Trimming cost V 0 bases and J 9 bases, with 12 bases left between them. CDR3 bases: TGTGCCAGCAGCCAAGAACAGGGAGGGGGCACCATATATTTT. It is translated as CASSQEQGGGTIYF.

V and J are TRBV10-3 and TRBJ1-5; the D gene is possibly TRBD1 (6 bases). The CDR3 is made up of 14 amino acids. V lost 0 bases, J lost 10 bases, and 13 bases lay in between. Germline V gene lookup returns CDR1 ENHRY and CDR2 SYGVKD. The CDR3 DNA follows: TGTGCCATCAGTGAGTCGGGAGGGGGAGAACCCCAGCATTTT. It is translated as CAISESGGGEPQHF.

The V and J genes are TRBV6-5 and TRBJ1-1, with D perhaps matching TRBD1 (6 bases). CDR1 is MNHEY and CDR2 is SVGAGI in the germline V gene. Trimming removed 7 bases at V and 4 bases at J, with 13 bases between. The CDR3 contains 13 residues. CDR3 amino acids: CASMRYRVTEAFF. The DNA of the CDR3 is TGTGCCAGCATGCGGTACAGGGTCACTGAAGCTTTCTTT.